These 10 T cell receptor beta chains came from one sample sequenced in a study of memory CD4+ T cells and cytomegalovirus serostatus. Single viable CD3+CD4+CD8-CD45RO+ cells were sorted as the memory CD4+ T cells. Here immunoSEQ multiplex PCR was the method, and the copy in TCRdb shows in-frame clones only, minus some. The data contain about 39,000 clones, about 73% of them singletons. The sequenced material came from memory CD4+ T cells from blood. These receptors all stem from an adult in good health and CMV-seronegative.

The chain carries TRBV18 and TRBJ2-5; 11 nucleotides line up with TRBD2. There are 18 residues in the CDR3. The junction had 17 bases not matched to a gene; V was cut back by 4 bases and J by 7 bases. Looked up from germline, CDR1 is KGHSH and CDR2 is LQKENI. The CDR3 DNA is TGTGCCAGCTCACTCCTAGCGGGGGGCGAAATGCGTCCGGGGACCCAGTACTTC. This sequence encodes CASSLLAGGEMRPGTQYF.

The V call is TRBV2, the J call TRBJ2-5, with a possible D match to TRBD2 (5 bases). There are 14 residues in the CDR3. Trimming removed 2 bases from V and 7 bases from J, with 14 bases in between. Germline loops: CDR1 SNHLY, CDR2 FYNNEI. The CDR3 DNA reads TGTGCCAGCAGTGAACAACTAGGAATCGGGACCCAGTACTTC. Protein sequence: CASSEQLGIGTQYF.

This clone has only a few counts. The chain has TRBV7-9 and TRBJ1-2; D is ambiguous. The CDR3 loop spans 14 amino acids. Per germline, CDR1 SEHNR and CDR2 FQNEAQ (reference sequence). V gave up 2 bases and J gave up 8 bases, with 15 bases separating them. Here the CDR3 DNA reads TGTGCCAGCAGCTTACCTACAGTGCTGAGGGGCTACACCTTC. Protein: CASSLPTVLRGYTF.

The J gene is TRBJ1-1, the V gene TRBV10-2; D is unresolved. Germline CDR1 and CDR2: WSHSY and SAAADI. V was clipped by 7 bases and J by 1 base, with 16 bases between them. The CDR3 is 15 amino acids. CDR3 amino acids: CASTEGGLGNTEAFF. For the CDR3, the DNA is TGCGCCAGCACCGAGGGAGGGCTGGGGAACACTGAAGCTTTCTTT.

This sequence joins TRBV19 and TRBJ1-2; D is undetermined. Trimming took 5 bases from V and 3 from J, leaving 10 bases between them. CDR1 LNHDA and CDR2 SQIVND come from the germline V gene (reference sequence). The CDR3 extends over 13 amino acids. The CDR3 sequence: CASSPSDYYGYTF. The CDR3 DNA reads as TGTGCCAGTAGTCCTTCGGATTACTATGGCTACACCTTC. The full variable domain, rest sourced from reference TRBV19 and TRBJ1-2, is DGGITQSPKYLFRKEGQNVTLSCEQNLNHDAMYWYRQDPGQGLRLIYYSQIVNDFQKGDIAEGYSVSREKKESFPLTVTSAQKNPTAFYLCASSPSDYYGYTFGSGTRLTVV.

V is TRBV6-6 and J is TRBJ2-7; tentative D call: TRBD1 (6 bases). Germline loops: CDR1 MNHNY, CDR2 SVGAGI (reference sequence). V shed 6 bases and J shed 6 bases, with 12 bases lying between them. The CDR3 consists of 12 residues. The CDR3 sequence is CASRSRGLEQYF. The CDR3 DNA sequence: TGTGCCAGCAGGAGCAGGGGTCTCGAGCAGTACTTC.

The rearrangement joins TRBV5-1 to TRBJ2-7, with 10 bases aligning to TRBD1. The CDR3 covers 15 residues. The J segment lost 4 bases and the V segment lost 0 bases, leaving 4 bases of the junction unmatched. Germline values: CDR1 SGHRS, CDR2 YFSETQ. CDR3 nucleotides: TGCGCCAGCAGCTTGGCGGGGACAGGGGCTTACGAGCAGTACTTC. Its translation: CASSLAGTGAYEQYF.

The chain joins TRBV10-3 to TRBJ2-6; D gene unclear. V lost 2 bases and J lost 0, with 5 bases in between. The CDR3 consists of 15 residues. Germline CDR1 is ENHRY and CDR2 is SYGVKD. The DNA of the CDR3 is TGTGCCATCAGTGAGAGTGGCTCTGGGGCCAACGTCCTGACTTTC. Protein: CAISESGSGANVLTF.

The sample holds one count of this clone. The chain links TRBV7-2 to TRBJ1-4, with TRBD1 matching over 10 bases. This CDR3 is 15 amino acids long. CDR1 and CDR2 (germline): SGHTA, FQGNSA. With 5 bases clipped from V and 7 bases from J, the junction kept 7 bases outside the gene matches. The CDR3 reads CASSVDRGRGEKLFF. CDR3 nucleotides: TGTGCCAGCAGCGTCGACAGGGGGCGCGGTGAAAAACTGTTTTTT.

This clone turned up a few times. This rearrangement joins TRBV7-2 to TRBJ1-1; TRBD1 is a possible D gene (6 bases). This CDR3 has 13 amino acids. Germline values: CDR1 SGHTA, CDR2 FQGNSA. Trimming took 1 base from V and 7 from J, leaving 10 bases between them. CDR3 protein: CASSLEQGDEAFF. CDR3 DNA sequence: TGTGCCAGCAGCTTAGAACAGGGTGATGAAGCTTTCTTT.